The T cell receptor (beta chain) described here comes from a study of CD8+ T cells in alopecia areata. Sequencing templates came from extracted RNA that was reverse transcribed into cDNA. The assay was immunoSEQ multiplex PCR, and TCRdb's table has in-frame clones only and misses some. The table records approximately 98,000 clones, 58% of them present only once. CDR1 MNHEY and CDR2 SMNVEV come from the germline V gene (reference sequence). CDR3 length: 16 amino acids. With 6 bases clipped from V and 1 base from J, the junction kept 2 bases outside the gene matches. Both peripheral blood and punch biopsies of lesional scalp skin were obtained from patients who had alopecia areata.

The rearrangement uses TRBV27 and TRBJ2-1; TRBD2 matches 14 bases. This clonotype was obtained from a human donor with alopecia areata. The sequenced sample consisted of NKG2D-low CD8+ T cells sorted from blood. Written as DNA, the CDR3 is TGTGCCAGCAGGGGGACTAGCGGGAGTTCCTACAATGAGCAGTTCTTC. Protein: CASRGTSGSSYNEQFF.